The 16 T cell receptor beta chains presented below share a single source sample, sequenced in a study of identical twins. TCRdb re-called the 5' RACE reads through MiXCR, storing one row per CDR3 protein. The table shows 750,000 to 950,000 distinct CDR3 sequences, with 12% occurring only once. The same sample was also studied in work on yellow fever vaccine responses in identical twins.

Sequencing was done on a sample of PBMCs. These receptors all come from a woman under 30 in good health.

This clonotype was observed a handful of times. The rearrangement joins TRBV6-1 to TRBJ1-4, with D maybe TRBD1 (5 bases). Trimming removed 8 bases from V and 2 bases from J, with 18 bases in between. The CDR3 is made up of 16 amino acids. In germline, CDR1 is MNHNS, CDR2 SASEGT. The CDR3 protein is CASSRGEVQTNEKLFF. CDR3 coding DNA: TGTGCCAGCTCAAGGGGAGAAGTACAGACTAATGAAAAACTGTTTTTT.

The sample holds many counts of this clonotype. V and J are TRBV5-1 and TRBJ2-4; 10 positions match TRBD2. Germline CDR1 is SGHRS and CDR2 is YFSETQ. After removal of 0 bases from V and 4 bases from J, the junction contained 4 bases not matched to a gene. This CDR3 region has 16 residues. CDR3 protein: CASSLGLAGGKNIQYF. CDR3 coding DNA: TGCGCCAGCAGCTTGGGATTAGCGGGGGGAAAAAACATTCAGTACTTC.

This chain links TRBV12-3 or TRBV12-4 with TRBJ1-3, with 8 positions matching TRBD1. V trimming: 3 bases; J trimming: 4 bases; junction bases outside the gene matches: 20. The CDR3 runs to 20 residues. CDR3 nucleotides: TGTGCCAGCAGTTTTGTAGCCAGGGGGCTTCTCCTTGACGTCGGAAACACCATATATTTT. It codes for CASSFVARGLLLDVGNTIYF.

The chain uses TRBV2 and TRBJ1-2; 11 bases line up with TRBD1. The CDR3 is 14 residues long. J lost 4 bases, V lost 7 bases, and 5 bases had no gene match. Germline assignment: CDR1 SNHLY and CDR2 FYNNEI. CDR3 protein: CASTGQGALYGYTF. CDR3 bases: TGTGCCAGCACCGGACAGGGGGCACTCTATGGCTACACCTTC. Drawing the rest from reference TRBV2 and TRBJ1-2, the complete variable domain is EPEVTQTPSHQVTQMGQEVILRCVPISNHLYFYWYRQILGQKVEFLVSFYNNEISEKSEIFDDQFSVERPDGSNFTLKIRSTKLEDSAMYFCASTGQGALYGYTFGSGTRLTVV.

This clonotype has just a few counts. This chain uses TRBV5-1 with TRBJ2-4; weak D call: TRBD1 (7 bases). Germline CDR1 and CDR2: SGHRS and YFSETQ. CDR3 length equals 16 residues. Trimming took 4 bases from V and 6 from J, leaving 20 bases between them. As DNA, the CDR3 is TGCGCCAGCAGCCGAGGACAGACTCAGGGGGGAAACATTCAGTACTTC. It codes for CASSRGQTQGGNIQYF.

This sequence joins TRBV7-9 and TRBJ2-1, with 7 bases fitting TRBD2. Trimming took 7 bases from V and 7 from J; bases not matched to a gene: 7. The CDR3 length is 13 residues. Germline assignment: CDR1 SEHNR and CDR2 FQNEAQ (reference sequence). This CDR3 is CASIPWRGNEQFF. As DNA, the CDR3 is TGTGCCAGCATCCCCTGGCGGGGGAATGAGCAGTTCTTC. Supplemented by reference TRBV7-9 and TRBJ2-1, the full variable domain reads DTGVSQNPRHKITKRGQNVTFRCDPISEHNRLYWYRQTLGQGPEFLTYFQNEAQLEKSRLLSDRFSAERPKGSFSTLEIQRTEQGDSAMYLCASIPWRGNEQFFGPGTRLTVL.

Ten or more counts support this clonotype. The V call is TRBV5-5, the J call TRBJ1-5; D is undetermined. The CDR3 runs to 16 residues. The germline V gene encodes CDR1 SGHKS and CDR2 YYEKEE (reference sequence). Trimming removed 0 bases at V and 0 bases at J, with 10 bases between. This CDR3 reads CASSLGHPYSNQPQHF. CDR3 in DNA: TGTGCCAGCAGCTTGGGACACCCCTATAGCAATCAGCCCCAGCATTTT.

V usage is TRBV5-1 and J usage is TRBJ2-3; D call uncertain. CDR3 length equals 13 residues. Looked up from germline, CDR1 is SGHRS and CDR2 is YFSETQ. V lost 4 bases to trimming and J lost 5 bases, with 11 bases between them. The CDR3 spells CASSPTRLDTQYF. The CDR3 region has the DNA TGCGCCAGCAGCCCTACCCGCTTAGATACGCAGTATTTT.

This clonotype was counted many times. This chain joins TRBV29-1 and TRBJ2-5, with 7 bases aligning to TRBD2. CDR1 and CDR2 (germline): SQVTM, ANQGSEA. This CDR3 comprises 13 residues. Trimming cost V 4 bases and J 3 bases; bases outside gene matches: 5. Here the CDR3 reads CSVGRGGEETQYF. The CDR3 DNA follows: TGCAGCGTTGGTCGGGGAGGGGAAGAGACCCAGTACTTC.

This clonotype was seen a handful of times. The V call is TRBV4-2, the J call TRBJ2-7; D remains unclear. Germline values: CDR1 LGHNA, CDR2 YNFKEQ. Trimming left V 2 bases short and J 4 bases short, with 6 bases between. The CDR3 spans 12 residues. Here the CDR3 DNA reads TGTGCCAGCAGCCAAAAGGGTTACGAGCAGTACTTC. Protein sequence: CASSQKGYEQYF.

This clonotype was recorded many times. J is TRBJ2-2 and V is TRBV2; the D gene is possibly TRBD1 (6 bases). Germline V gene data show CDR1 as SNHLY and CDR2 as FYNNEI. Trimming took 6 bases from V and 7 from J, leaving 15 bases between them. The CDR3 runs to 14 residues. CDR3 amino acids: CASRAGTINGELFF. The CDR3 nucleotides read TGTGCCAGCAGAGCCGGGACAATTAACGGGGAGCTGTTTTTT.

The chain joins TRBV29-1 to TRBJ1-4; the D gene is possibly TRBD1 (5 bases). Trimming pared 6 bases from V and 2 bases from J, leaving 16 bases between. Germline assignment: CDR1 SQVTM and CDR2 ANQGSEA. This CDR3 has 15 amino acids. The CDR3, as DNA: TGCAGCGTGACACCCCAGGGATCGACTAATGAAAAACTGTTTTTT. Translating it yields CSVTPQGSTNEKLFF. The full variable domain, completed using reference TRBV29-1 and TRBJ1-4, is SAVISQKPSRDICQRGTSLTIQCQVDSQVTMMFWYRQQPGQSLTLIATANQGSEATYESGFVIDKFPISRPNLTFSTLTVSNMSPEDSSIYLCSVTPQGSTNEKLFFGSGTQLSVL.

The J gene is TRBJ2-7, the V gene TRBV7-8; D is possibly TRBD1 (5 bases). The germline V gene has CDR1 SGHVS and CDR2 FQNEAQ. The CDR3 has 16 residues. V dropped 2 bases and J dropped 1 base, with 15 bases sitting between them. Here the CDR3 DNA reads TGTGCCAGCAGCTTATTACGGGCAGGGCCTTCCTACGAGCAGTACTTC. Encoded protein: CASSLLRAGPSYEQYF.

The chain is built from TRBV15 and TRBJ2-3; D gene unclear. The CDR3 loop spans 15 amino acids. Trimming took 0 bases from V and 2 from J, leaving 9 bases between them. Looked up from germline, CDR1 is LNHNV and CDR2 is YYDKDF (reference sequence). The CDR3 DNA follows: TGTGCCACCAGCAGAGATCGCGGAACCACAGATACGCAGTATTTT. Its translation: CATSRDRGTTDTQYF.

The rearrangement links TRBV6-5 to TRBJ2-2; 7 bases agree with TRBD1. Germline-derived CDR1 and CDR2 are MNHEY and SVGAGI. The V gene end was trimmed by 4 bases and the J gene end by 4 bases; junction bases not matched to a gene: 12. CDR3 length: 17 residues. CDR3 DNA: TGTGCCAGCAGTTCAGGGGGTAGGGGGCGATCCACCGGGGAGCTGTTTTTT. This codes for CASSSGGRGRSTGELFF.

This clonotype was observed a few times. The chain carries TRBV7-8 and TRBJ1-1, with D possibly matching TRBD1 (6 bases). V was shortened by 5 bases and J by 6 bases, with 16 bases between the two germline ends. Germline-derived CDR1 and CDR2 are SGHVS and FQNEAQ. This CDR3 region has 14 residues. The CDR3 here is CASSVGAGAAEAFF. As DNA, the CDR3 is TGTGCCAGCAGCGTCGGCGCGGGGGCGGCTGAAGCTTTCTTT.